The 12 T cell receptor beta chains reported below all come from one sample, sequenced in a study of blood T cell repertoires in COVID-19. Using immunoSEQ multiplex PCR, the repertoire was profiled, and TCRdb retains in-frame clones only, with some absent. Found here are under 200,000 clones, 86% of them singletons; the top ten hold about 0.95%. Input material: peripheral blood. The receptors stem from a man aged 18 to 29 with acute or convalescent COVID-19.

This sequence joins TRBV19 and TRBJ2-7; D uncertain. The V end lost 5 bases, the J end lost 5 bases, and 7 bases lay between the germline ends. CDR3 length: 11 residues. CDR1 and CDR2 (germline): LNHDA, SQIVND (reference sequence). The CDR3 spells CASSGLNEQYF. The DNA of the CDR3 is TGTGCCAGTAGTGGTCTAAACGAGCAGTACTTC.

The chain couples TRBV7-9 to TRBJ2-3, with TRBD2 matching over 8 bases. CDR3 length equals 15 residues. The V gene end was trimmed by 1 base and the J gene end by 6 bases; junction bases not matched to a gene: 6. The germline CDR1 and CDR2 sequences are SEHNR and FQNEAQ (reference sequence). The CDR3 coding sequence is TGTGCCAGCAGCTTAGATCTTAGCGGGGCGGATACGCAGTATTTT. Its translation: CASSLDLSGADTQYF.

This rearrangement joins TRBV5-6 to TRBJ2-6; possibly TRBD2 for D (7 bases). CDR1 is SGHDT and CDR2 is YYEEEE in the germline V gene. The CDR3 is 18 amino acids. The V end was cut by 0 bases, the J end by 7 bases, with 20 bases between. The chain's CDR3 is CASSLVRGGGVSANVLTF. DNA of the CDR3: TGTGCCAGCAGCTTGGTAAGGGGGGGCGGAGTCTCCGCCAACGTCCTGACTTTC.

The chain uses TRBV11-2 and TRBJ2-5; maybe TRBD1 (6 bases). Germline CDR1 reads SGHAT; CDR2 reads FQNNGV. Trimming shortened V by 1 base and J by 1 base, and 19 bases separated the two germline ends. CDR3 length: 18 amino acids. Here the CDR3 reads CASSLVATGTPSQETQYF. The DNA of the CDR3 is TGTGCCAGCAGCTTAGTGGCCACCGGGACACCCAGCCAAGAGACCCAGTACTTC.

Worth noting for this clone: An end of the junction does not agree with germline; a read error may underlie this. The rearrangement joins TRBV6-5 to TRBJ1-2, with 7 bases that match TRBD1. The CDR3 loop spans 15 amino acids. The V gene's germline CDR1 is MNHEY and CDR2 SVGAGI. The CDR3 DNA sequence: TGTGCCAGCACTGCCTACCGACAGGGTAACCATGGCTACACCTTC. Protein sequence: CASTAYRQGNHGYTF.

V usage is TRBV7-8 and J usage is TRBJ2-5, with D unresolved. The V gene lost 1 base and the J gene lost 4 bases, with 13 bases spanning the gap. CDR1 and CDR2 from the germline V gene are SGHVS and FQNEAQ. CDR3 length: 15 amino acids. CDR3 sequence: CASSLVGNLRETQYF. DNA of the CDR3: TGTGCCAGCAGCTTAGTCGGTAATCTAAGAGAGACCCAGTACTTC.

The rearrangement joins TRBV5-1 to TRBJ2-7; 10 bases align to TRBD1. The germline V gene encodes CDR1 SGHRS and CDR2 YFSETQ. The CDR3 spans 22 residues. V lost 5 bases, J lost 2 bases, and 28 bases stayed unmatched. The chain's CDR3 is CASRGVGGPRRQGAISTYEQYF. Written as DNA, the CDR3 is TGCGCCAGCAGGGGGGTTGGAGGTCCCCGGAGACAGGGGGCGATTTCCACCTACGAGCAGTACTTC. The complete variable domain, with remaining parts taken from reference TRBV5-1 and TRBJ2-7, reads KAGVTQTPRYLIKTRGQQVTLSCSPISGHRSVSWYQQTPGQGLQFLFEYFSETQRNKGNFPGRFSGRQFSNSRSEMNVSTLELGDSALYLCASRGVGGPRRQGAISTYEQYFGPGTRLTVT.

The CDR3 is CASSNRVGYTF. DNA for the CDR3: TGTGCCAGCTCAAACAGGGTCGGCTACACCTTC. The chain recombines TRBV18 with TRBJ1-2, with TRBD1 as a possible D gene (6 bases). The germline gives CDR1 KGHSH, CDR2 LQKENI. There are 11 residues in the CDR3. The V and J ends lost 5 bases and 8 bases respectively, with 9 bases between them.

CDR3 residues: CASSLLRDRGQGEQFF. CDR3 nucleotides: TGTGCCAGCTCACTCCTCCGGGACAGGGGGCAGGGTGAGCAGTTCTTC. This chain uses TRBV18 with TRBJ2-1, with 12 bases aligning to TRBD1. Germline lookup yields CDR1 KGHSH and CDR2 LQKENI. The ends lost 4 bases at V and 9 bases at J; junction bases unmatched: 10. There are 16 residues in the CDR3.

The rearrangement uses TRBV9 and TRBJ2-6, with 7 bases aligning to TRBD2. This CDR3 has 19 residues. V dropped 4 bases and J dropped 1; count of bases not matched to a gene: 14. Germline values: CDR1 SGDLS, CDR2 YYNGEE. CDR3 sequence: CASSPEGRARHSGANVLTF. In DNA, the CDR3 is TGTGCCAGCAGCCCAGAGGGGAGGGCCCGTCATTCTGGGGCCAACGTCCTGACTTTC.

The rearrangement joins TRBV6-5 to TRBJ2-2, with 7 bases that match TRBD2. Losses at the gene ends were 5 bases for V and 5 bases for J; bases not matched to a gene: 5. Germline assignment: CDR1 MNHEY and CDR2 SVGAGI. This CDR3 is built from 14 residues. The CDR3 spells CASSISGWTGELFF. The CDR3 nucleotides are TGTGCCAGCAGTATTAGCGGGTGGACCGGGGAGCTGTTTTTT.

The rearrangement links TRBV5-1 to TRBJ2-7, with 8 bases matching TRBD1. The length of the CDR3 is 14 residues. Germline V gene sequence: CDR1 SGHRS, CDR2 YFSETQ. V gave up 5 bases and J gave up 3 bases; unmatched junction bases: 7. The CDR3 DNA reads TGCGCCAGCAGTTGGGGTACAGGGGGCTACGAGCAGTACGTC. It specifies CASSWGTGGYEQYV.